Included here is one T cell receptor beta chain sequence, with context. This entry belongs to a study of blood T cell repertoires in COVID-19. Two negative PCRs, clearance, or symptom resolution characterized the recovered Cohort 3 donors. Authors' analysis steps: Researchers report that nucleated cell counts were estimated from reference gene primer amplification. Sequenced by immunoSEQ multiplex PCR; TCRdb stores in-frame clones only, minus some. That table supplies the V and J calls and clone size; D and trimming were determined from the DNA. Among 200,000 or so clones, 80% to 85% were seen once, and the ten largest hold 7% to 9%. Trimming took off 5 bases at V and 5 bases at J, with 12 bases between the two ends. This CDR3 contains 13 residues. Germline CDR1 reads SGHTA; CDR2 reads FQGNSA.

This sequence joins TRBV7-2 and TRBJ1-2; possible D gene TRBD1, 6 bases. This TCR derives from a man in his forties or fifties who had recovered from COVID-19. Sequencing was carried out using PBMCs or T cells enriched from blood (not recorded which). The CDR3 DNA follows: TGTGCCAGCAGCACCCGAGGGGGTTATGGCTACACCTTC. Protein sequence: CASSTRGGYGYTF. Full variable domain (outside the CDR3, taken from reference TRBV7-2 and TRBJ1-2): GAGVSQSPSNKVTEKGKDVELRCDPISGHTALYWYRQSLGQGLEFLIYFQGNSAPDKSGLPSDRFSAERTGGSVSTLTIQRTQQEDSAVYLCASSTRGGYGYTFGSGTRLTVV.